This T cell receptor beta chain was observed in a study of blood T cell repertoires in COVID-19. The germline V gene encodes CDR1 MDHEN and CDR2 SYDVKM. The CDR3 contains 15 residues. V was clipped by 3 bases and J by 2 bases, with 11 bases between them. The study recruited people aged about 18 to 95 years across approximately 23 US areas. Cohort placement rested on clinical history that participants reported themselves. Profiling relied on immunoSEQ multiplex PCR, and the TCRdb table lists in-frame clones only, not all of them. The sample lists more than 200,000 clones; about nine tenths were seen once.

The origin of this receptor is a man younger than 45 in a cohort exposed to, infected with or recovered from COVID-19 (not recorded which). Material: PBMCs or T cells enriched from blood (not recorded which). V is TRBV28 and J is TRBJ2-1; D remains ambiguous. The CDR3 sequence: CASSFRASAYNEQFF. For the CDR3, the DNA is TGTGCCAGCAGTTTTCGCGCGAGCGCCTACAATGAGCAGTTCTTC.